Below are 9 T cell receptor beta chains sequenced from a single sample in a study of ipilimumab plus nivolumab after autologous stem cell transplantation. Using immunoSEQ multiplex PCR, the repertoire was profiled, and TCRdb retains in-frame clones only, with some absent. The table lists thousands of clones, about 80% of them singletons, with 16% in the top ten. The sample here was PBMCs, taken in a trial of ipilimumab plus nivolumab as post-transplant consolidation. The receptors were sampled from a male donor with multiple myeloma.

This clone was found a few times. The V gene is TRBV2, the J gene TRBJ1-1, with D unclear. This CDR3 contains 11 residues. The V end lost 6 bases, the J end lost 8 bases, and 10 bases lay between the germline ends. Germline CDR1 and CDR2: SNHLY and FYNNEI. The CDR3 reads CASSAAIEAFF. The CDR3 DNA follows: TGTGCCAGCAGCGCAGCAATCGAAGCTTTCTTT.

The CDR3 bases are TGTGCCAGCAGCTTGACCCCTGGCTACGAGCAGTACTTC. Protein product: CASSLTPGYEQYF. The chain links TRBV5-6 to TRBJ2-7; D is ambiguous. In germline, CDR1 is SGHDT, CDR2 YYEEEE. V was cut by 1 base and J by 3 bases, with 8 bases left in between. CDR3 length: 13 amino acids.

This clone was counted a few times. The chain has TRBV9 and TRBJ1-2; D is possibly TRBD1 (6 bases). This CDR3 has 14 residues. CDR1 and CDR2 from the germline V gene are SGDLS and YYNGEE. With 4 bases removed from V and 4 bases from J, the gap between germline ends came to 14 bases. The CDR3 loop is CASSRGGAGYGYTF. The DNA of the CDR3 is TGTGCCAGCAGCCGCGGGGGGGCGGGCTATGGCTACACCTTC.

This clone was picked up one time. The J gene is TRBJ2-3, the V gene TRBV4-2, with 8 positions matching TRBD2. V dropped 1 base and J dropped 12; count of bases not matched to a gene: 9. The germline V gene has CDR1 LGHNA and CDR2 YNFKEQ. CDR3 length equals 14 residues. CDR3 bases: TGTGCCAGCAGCCAAGGAGCGGGGGCCCTGCCACAGTATTTT. It is translated as CASSQGAGALPQYF.

V and J are TRBV4-3 and TRBJ2-5, with D unresolved. The ends were cut back, 1 base at V and 0 bases at J, with 6 bases in the middle. Germline CDR1 is LGHNA and CDR2 is YSLEER. The CDR3 extends over 14 amino acids. CDR3 protein: CASSQVGYQETQYF. CDR3 nucleotides: TGCGCCAGCAGCCAAGTAGGGTACCAAGAGACCCAGTACTTC.

This clone occurred a few times. This chain uses TRBV28 with TRBJ1-5; D is perhaps TRBD1 (5 bases). The V end was cut by 5 bases, the J end by 6 bases, with 17 bases between. Germline assignment: CDR1 MDHEN and CDR2 SYDVKM. This CDR3 region has 15 residues. The CDR3 protein is CASSHGRMGGQPQHF. Written as DNA, the CDR3 is TGTGCCAGCAGTCATGGGCGAATGGGGGGTCAGCCCCAGCATTTT.

This chain uses TRBV28 with TRBJ1-3; D gene ambiguous. The CDR3 runs 13 residues. Trimming took 6 bases from V and 1 from J, leaving 7 bases between them. Germline-derived CDR1 and CDR2 are MDHEN and SYDVKM. In nucleotides, the CDR3 is TGTGCCAGCAGCTTTCTATCTGGAAACACCATATATTTT. Protein sequence: CASSFLSGNTIYF.

For the CDR3, the DNA is TGCGCCAGCAGCTACCGGGACAGAAGATATTCACCCCTCCACTTT. It yields the protein CASSYRDRRYSPLHF. The J gene is TRBJ1-6, the V gene TRBV5-1; 7 bases align to TRBD1. Trimming took 3 bases from V and 8 from J; bases not matched to a gene: 8. Germline assignment: CDR1 SGHRS and CDR2 YFSETQ. This CDR3 spans 15 amino acids.

The rearrangement links TRBV7-2 to TRBJ2-3, with TRBD2 matching 7 bases. CDR1 SGHTA and CDR2 FQGNSA come from the germline V gene. The J segment lost 5 bases and the V segment lost 5 bases, leaving 1 base of the junction unmatched. This CDR3 region has 12 residues. The chain's CDR3 is CASSGGGDTQYF. In DNA, the CDR3 is TGTGCCAGCAGCGGGGGGGGAGATACGCAGTATTTT.